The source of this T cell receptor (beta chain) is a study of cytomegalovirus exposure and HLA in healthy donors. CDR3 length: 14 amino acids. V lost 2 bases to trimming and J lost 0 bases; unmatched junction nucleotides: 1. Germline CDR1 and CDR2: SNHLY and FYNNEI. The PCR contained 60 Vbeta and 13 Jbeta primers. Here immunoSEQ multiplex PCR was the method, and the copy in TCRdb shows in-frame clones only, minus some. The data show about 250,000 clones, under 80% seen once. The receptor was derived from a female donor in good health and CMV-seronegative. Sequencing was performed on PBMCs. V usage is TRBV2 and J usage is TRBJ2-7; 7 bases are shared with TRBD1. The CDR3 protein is CASSEQGVSYEQYF. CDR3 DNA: TGTGCCAGCAGTGAACAGGGGGTCTCCTACGAGCAGTACTTC.